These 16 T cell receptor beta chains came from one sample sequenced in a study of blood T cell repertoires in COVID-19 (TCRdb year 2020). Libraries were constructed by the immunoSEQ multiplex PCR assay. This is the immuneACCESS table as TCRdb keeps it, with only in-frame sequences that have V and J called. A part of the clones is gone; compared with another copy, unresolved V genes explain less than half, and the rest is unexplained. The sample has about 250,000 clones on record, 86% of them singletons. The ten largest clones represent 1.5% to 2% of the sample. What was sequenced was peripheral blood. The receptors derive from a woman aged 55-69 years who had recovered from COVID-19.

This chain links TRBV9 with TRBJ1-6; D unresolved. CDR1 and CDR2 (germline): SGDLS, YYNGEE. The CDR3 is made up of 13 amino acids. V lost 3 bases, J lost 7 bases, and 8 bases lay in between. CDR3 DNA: TGTGCCAGCAGCGGAGGATTAAATTCACCCCTCCACTTT. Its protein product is CASSGGLNSPLHF. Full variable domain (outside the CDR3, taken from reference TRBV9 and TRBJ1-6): DSGVTQTPKHLITATGQRVTLRCSPRSGDLSVYWYQQSLDQGLQFLIQYYNGEERAKGNILERFSAQQFPDLHSELNLSSLELGDSALYFCASSGGLNSPLHFGNGTRLTVT.

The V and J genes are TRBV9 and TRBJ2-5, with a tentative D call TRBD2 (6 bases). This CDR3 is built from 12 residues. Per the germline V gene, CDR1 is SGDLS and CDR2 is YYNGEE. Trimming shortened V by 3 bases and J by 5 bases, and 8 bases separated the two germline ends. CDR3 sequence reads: CASSAGGETQYF. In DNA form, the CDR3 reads TGTGCCAGCAGCGCTGGGGGGGAGACCCAGTACTTC.

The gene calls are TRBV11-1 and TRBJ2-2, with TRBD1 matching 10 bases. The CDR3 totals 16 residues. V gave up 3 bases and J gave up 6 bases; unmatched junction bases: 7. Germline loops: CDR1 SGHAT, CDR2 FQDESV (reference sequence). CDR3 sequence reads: CASSLRTGGLAGELFF. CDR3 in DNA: TGTGCCAGCAGCTTGCGGACAGGGGGGTTAGCCGGGGAGCTGTTTTTT.

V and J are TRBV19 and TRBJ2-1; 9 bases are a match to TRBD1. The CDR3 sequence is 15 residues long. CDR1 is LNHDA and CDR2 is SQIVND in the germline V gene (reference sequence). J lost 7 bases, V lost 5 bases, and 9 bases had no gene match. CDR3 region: CASSRTGGARNEQFF. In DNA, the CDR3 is TGTGCCAGTAGTCGAACAGGGGGCGCGAGGAATGAGCAGTTCTTC.

The CDR3 here is CASSLTKAAGAFF. CDR3 nucleotide sequence: TGTGCCAGCAGCTTAACGAAAGCGGCCGGAGCTTTCTTT. V usage is TRBV7-3 and J usage is TRBJ1-1; D uncertain. The CDR3 runs 13 residues. Germline CDR1 reads SGHTA; CDR2 reads FQGTGA. V lost 0 bases, J lost 10 bases, and 12 bases lay in between. Full variable domain (outside the CDR3, taken from reference TRBV7-3 and TRBJ1-1): GAGVSQTPSNKVTEKGKYVELRCDPISGHTALYWYRQSLGQGPEFLIYFQGTGAADDSGLPNDRFFAVRPEGSVSTLKIQRTERGDSAVYLCASSLTKAAGAFFGQGTRLTVV.

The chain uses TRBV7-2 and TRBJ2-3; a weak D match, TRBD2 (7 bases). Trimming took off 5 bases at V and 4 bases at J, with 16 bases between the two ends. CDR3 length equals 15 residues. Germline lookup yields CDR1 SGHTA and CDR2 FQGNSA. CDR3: CASSRTRGGADTQYF. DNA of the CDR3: TGTGCCAGCAGCAGGACTAGGGGGGGAGCAGATACGCAGTATTTT.

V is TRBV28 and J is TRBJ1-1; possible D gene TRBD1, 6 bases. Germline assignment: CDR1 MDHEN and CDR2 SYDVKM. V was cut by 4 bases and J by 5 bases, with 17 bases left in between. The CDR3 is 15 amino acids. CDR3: CASSWGGGAITEAFF. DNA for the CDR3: TGTGCCAGCAGTTGGGGCGGGGGGGCTATTACTGAAGCTTTCTTT.

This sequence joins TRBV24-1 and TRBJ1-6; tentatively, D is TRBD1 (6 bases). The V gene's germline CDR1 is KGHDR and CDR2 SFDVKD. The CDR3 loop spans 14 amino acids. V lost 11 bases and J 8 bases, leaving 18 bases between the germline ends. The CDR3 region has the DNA TGTGCCAAAAGCCGACAGGTCCACCATTCACCCCTCCACTTT. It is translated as CAKSRQVHHSPLHF.

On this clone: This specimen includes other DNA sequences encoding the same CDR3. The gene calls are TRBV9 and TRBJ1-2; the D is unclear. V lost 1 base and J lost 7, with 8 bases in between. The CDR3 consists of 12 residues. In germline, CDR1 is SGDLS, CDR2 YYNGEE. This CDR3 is CASSVTSGGYTF. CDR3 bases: TGTGCCAGCAGCGTAACCAGCGGTGGCTACACCTTC.

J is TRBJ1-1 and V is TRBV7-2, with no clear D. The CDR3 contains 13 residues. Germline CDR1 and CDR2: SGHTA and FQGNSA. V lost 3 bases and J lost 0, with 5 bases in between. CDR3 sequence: CASSLVVNTEAFF. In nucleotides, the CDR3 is TGTGCCAGCAGCTTGGTAGTGAACACTGAAGCTTTCTTT.

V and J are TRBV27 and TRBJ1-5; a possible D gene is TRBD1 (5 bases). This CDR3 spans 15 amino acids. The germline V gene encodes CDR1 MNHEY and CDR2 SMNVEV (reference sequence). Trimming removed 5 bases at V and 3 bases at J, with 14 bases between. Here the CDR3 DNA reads TGTGCCAGCAGTATGGCGGGGGAGAACAATCAGCCCCAGCATTTT. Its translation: CASSMAGENNQPQHF.

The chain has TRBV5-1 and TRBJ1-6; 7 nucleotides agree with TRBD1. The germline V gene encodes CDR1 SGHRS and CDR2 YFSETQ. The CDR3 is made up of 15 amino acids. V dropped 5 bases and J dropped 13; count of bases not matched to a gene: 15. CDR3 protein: CASSVTGATPNPLHF. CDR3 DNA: TGCGCCAGCAGTGTCACAGGGGCCACCCCAAATCCCCTCCACTTT.

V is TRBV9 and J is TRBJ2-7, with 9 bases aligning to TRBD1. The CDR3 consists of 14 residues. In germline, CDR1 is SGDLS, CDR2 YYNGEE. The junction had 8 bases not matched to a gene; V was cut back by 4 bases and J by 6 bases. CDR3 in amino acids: CASSPGQGRGEQYF. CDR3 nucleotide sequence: TGTGCCAGCAGCCCGGGACAGGGACGGGGCGAGCAGTACTTC.

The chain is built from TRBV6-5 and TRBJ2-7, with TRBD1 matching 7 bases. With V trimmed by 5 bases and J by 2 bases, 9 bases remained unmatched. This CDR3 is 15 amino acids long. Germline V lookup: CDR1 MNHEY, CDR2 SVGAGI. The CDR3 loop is CASSPPLGGAYEQYF. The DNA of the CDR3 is TGTGCCAGCAGTCCGCCTTTAGGGGGCGCCTACGAGCAGTACTTC.

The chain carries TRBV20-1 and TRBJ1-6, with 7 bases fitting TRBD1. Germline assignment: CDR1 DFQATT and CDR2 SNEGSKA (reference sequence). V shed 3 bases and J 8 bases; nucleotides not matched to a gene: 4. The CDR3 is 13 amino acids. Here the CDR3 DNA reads TGCAGTGCTAGTGGGACAGCAGATTCACCCCTCCACTTT. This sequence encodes CSASGTADSPLHF.

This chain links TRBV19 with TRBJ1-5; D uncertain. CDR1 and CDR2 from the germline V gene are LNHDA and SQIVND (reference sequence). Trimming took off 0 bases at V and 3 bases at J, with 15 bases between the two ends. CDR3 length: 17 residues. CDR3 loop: CASSIDGSRRNNQPQHF. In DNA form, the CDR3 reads TGTGCCAGTAGTATAGATGGGAGTAGGAGGAACAATCAGCCCCAGCATTTT.